This section outlines one T cell receptor (beta chain) sequence together with its context. The sample belongs to a study of cytomegalovirus exposure and HLA in healthy donors. With 0 bases clipped from V and 0 bases from J, the junction kept 19 bases outside the gene matches. Germline values: CDR1 SGHRS, CDR2 YFSETQ. The CDR3 contains 21 residues. PCR employed 60 Vbeta and 13 Jbeta primers. TCRdb's copy holds only in-frame clones and misses some; the assay was immunoSEQ multiplex PCR. This sample carries roughly 100,000 clones, about 81% of them seen once, and the ten largest clones take 2.5% to 3%. The V and J genes are TRBV5-1 and TRBJ2-7; 9 bases match TRBD2. Sequencing was performed on PBMCs. The receptor was isolated from a male donor in good health and CMV-seropositive. Here the CDR3 DNA reads TGCGCCAGCAGCTTGGCACCCGGGAGGCAGACGACTAGCGGTAGCTCCTACGAGCAGTACTTC. This codes for CASSLAPGRQTTSGSSYEQYF. The whole variable domain, filled in from reference TRBV5-1 and TRBJ2-7, reads KAGVTQTPRYLIKTRGQQVTLSCSPISGHRSVSWYQQTPGQGLQFLFEYFSETQRNKGNFPGRFSGRQFSNSRSEMNVSTLELGDSALYLCASSLAPGRQTTSGSSYEQYFGPGTRLTVT.